This T cell receptor beta chain was retrieved from a study of T cell responses to AZD1222 COVID-19 vaccine. Study-wide results and caveats: Mostly white British, mostly female donors; authors suggested clonal diversity may be underestimated. Within unmutated variant regions lay the reported targets of nearly half of spike-specific TCRs.

This CDR3 contains 15 residues. Looked up from germline, CDR1 is SGHRS and CDR2 is YFSETQ. V was trimmed by 0 bases and J by 2 bases, leaving 11 bases between them. Some clones are missing from TCRdb's copy, which holds only in-frame ones; the method was immunoSEQ multiplex PCR. The sample has tens of thousands of clones; around 88% are singletons. As regards this clone: Its antigen is not identified.

The TCR sequence derives from an adult who received the AZD1222 COVID-19 vaccine. The chain carries TRBV5-1 and TRBJ2-5; a weak D match, TRBD2 (6 bases). The sample here was peripheral blood, taken 28 days after the second AZD1222 dose. The CDR3, as DNA: TGCGCCAGCAGCTTGGCGGGGACTCAGCAAGAGACCCAGTACTTC. Translated: CASSLAGTQQETQYF. The full variable domain, completed using reference TRBV5-1 and TRBJ2-5, is KAGVTQTPRYLIKTRGQQVTLSCSPISGHRSVSWYQQTPGQGLQFLFEYFSETQRNKGNFPGRFSGRQFSNSRSEMNVSTLELGDSALYLCASSLAGTQQETQYFGPGTRLLVL.